Shown below are 13 T cell receptor beta chains from a single sample sequenced in a study of shared clonotypes between healthy human individuals. TCRdb's table, derived via immunoSEQ multiplex PCR, lists solely in-frame clones and lacks some. The table shows around 2.5 million clones, with roughly 93% occurring only once. The source material was naive CD4+ T cells from PBMCs. Subset meaning: CD45RA+ positively selected. These receptors all stem from a man younger than 30 in good health. Some clones in this sample may be carry-over from other donors' samples.

The V gene is TRBV11-3, the J gene TRBJ2-1; 8 nucleotides agree with TRBD2. Germline V gene data show CDR1 as SGHNT and CDR2 as YENEEA. The CDR3 sequence is 15 residues long. J lost 6 bases, V lost 6 bases, and 10 bases had no gene match. CDR3 region: CASRQSGSSLNEQFF. The CDR3 region has the DNA TGTGCCAGCAGACAAAGCGGGAGCAGTCTCAATGAGCAGTTCTTC.

Details on this clone: Other DNA sequences within the sample encode an identical CDR3. This chain uses TRBV28 with TRBJ1-4, with D hard to call. The germline gives CDR1 MDHEN, CDR2 SYDVKM. V was clipped by 6 bases and J by 3 bases, with 5 bases between them. This CDR3 contains 12 residues. The CDR3 DNA reads as TGTGCCAGCAGGGCGGCTAATGAAAAACTGTTTTTT. Protein sequence: CASRAANEKLFF.

This rearrangement joins TRBV7-9 to TRBJ1-2; 7 nucleotides line up with TRBD1. The V gene end was trimmed by 4 bases and the J gene end by 8 bases; junction bases not matched to a gene: 19. In germline, CDR1 is SEHNR, CDR2 FQNEAQ (reference sequence). The CDR3 has 17 amino acids. CDR3 nucleotides: TGTGCCAGCAGCTCGACCTTTTATCAGGGGGTAACGCGCGGCTACACCTTC. Residues: CASSSTFYQGVTRGYTF.

This chain links TRBV28 with TRBJ2-5; D is ambiguous. CDR1 and CDR2 (germline): MDHEN, SYDVKM. Trimming took 8 bases from V and 2 from J, leaving 12 bases between them. This CDR3 has 13 residues. CDR3 sequence: CASQMGGQETQYF. In DNA, the CDR3 is TGTGCCAGCCAGATGGGTGGGCAAGAGACCCAGTACTTC.

CDR3 bases: TGTGCCAGCGTCGATATTGGCCGAGTTTCTGAAGCTTTCTTT. This codes for CASVDIGRVSEAFF. The chain uses TRBV6-5 and TRBJ1-1; D not certain. V was clipped by 8 bases and J by 6 bases, with 19 bases between them. Looked up from germline, CDR1 is MNHEY and CDR2 is SVGAGI. This CDR3 has 14 amino acids.

The rearrangement uses TRBV7-3 and TRBJ2-7, with 9 nucleotides matching TRBD1. The CDR3 sequence is 13 residues long. Germline assignment: CDR1 SGHTA and CDR2 FQGTGA. With V trimmed by 6 bases and J by 6 bases, 6 bases remained unmatched. CDR3 residues: CASSSDRGGEQYF. The CDR3 DNA follows: TGTGCCAGCAGTTCGGACAGGGGTGGCGAGCAGTACTTC.

This clone was observed once. The rearrangement joins TRBV7-9 to TRBJ2-1; the D gene is possibly TRBD1 (6 bases). The CDR3 is 17 amino acids. Germline V lookup: CDR1 SEHNR, CDR2 FQNEAQ (reference sequence). The ends were cut back, 2 bases at V and 3 bases at J, with 17 bases in the middle. CDR3 DNA sequence: TGTGCCAGCAGCTTAATAGGTCAGGGGAACTTCTACAATGAGCAGTTCTTC. This sequence encodes CASSLIGQGNFYNEQFF.

The chain combines TRBV5-3 with TRBJ2-6; the match to TRBD2 covers 8 bases. TRBV5-3 is classed as an ORF, of uncertain function. V dropped 0 bases and J dropped 2; count of bases not matched to a gene: 10. CDR3 size: 19 residues. CDR3 nucleotides: TGTGCCAGAAGCTTGGCCGCGGGGGGCGCAACCCCTGGGGCCAACGTCCTGACTTTC. Residues: CARSLAAGGATPGANVLTF.

V is TRBV7-9 and J is TRBJ1-2, with TRBD1 as a possible D gene (5 bases). Germline-derived CDR1 and CDR2 are SEHNR and FQNEAQ (reference sequence). CDR3 length: 16 amino acids. Trimming removed 5 bases from V and 2 bases from J, with 18 bases in between. CDR3: CASSPLGTDANYGYTF. CDR3 nucleotides: TGTGCCAGCAGCCCACTCGGGACGGACGCCAACTATGGCTACACCTTC.

This sequence joins TRBV2 and TRBJ1-3; a weak D match, TRBD1 (5 bases). In germline, CDR1 is SNHLY, CDR2 FYNNEI. Trimming cost V 4 bases and J 4 bases, with 14 bases left between them. The CDR3 has 15 amino acids. CDR3 protein: CASSGTRGQGNTIYF. The DNA for the CDR3 is TGTGCCAGCAGTGGAACAAGGGGTCAGGGAAACACCATATATTTT.

This sequence joins TRBV25-1 and TRBJ2-5, with TRBD2 matching 7 bases. V lost 3 bases to trimming and J lost 3 bases; unmatched junction nucleotides: 7. Germline CDR1 MGHDK, CDR2 SYGVNS. This CDR3 comprises 15 residues. This CDR3 reads CASSDGGGYKETQYF. The CDR3 DNA sequence: TGTGCCAGCAGTGATGGCGGGGGTTATAAAGAGACCCAGTACTTC.

The rearrangement joins TRBV5-1 to TRBJ2-1; 7 positions match TRBD2. V shed 2 bases and J 7 bases; nucleotides not matched to a gene: 12. This CDR3 is built from 16 residues. Looked up from germline, CDR1 is SGHRS and CDR2 is YFSETQ. CDR3 DNA: TGCGCCAGCAGCTTTAAAGGGAGGGCTAGCGTGAATGAGCAGTTCTTC. Protein: CASSFKGRASVNEQFF.

Only one count was recorded for this clone. V usage is TRBV9 and J usage is TRBJ1-3; no clear D gene. Germline CDR1 and CDR2: SGDLS and YYNGEE. The CDR3 sequence is 16 residues long. With 0 bases removed from V and 4 bases from J, the gap between germline ends came to 14 bases. This CDR3 reads CASSVGSGSYGNTIYF. The DNA for the CDR3 is TGTGCCAGCAGCGTAGGTTCAGGCTCGTACGGAAACACCATATATTTT.